Following are 31 T cell receptor beta chains from one sample sequenced in a study of shared clonotypes between healthy human individuals. Produced via immunoSEQ multiplex PCR; TCRdb's table is partial and in-frame only. This repertoire shows roughly 1,500,000 clones, 95% to 99% found once; its top ten account for 0.4% to 0.45%. Specimen: naive CD4+ T cells sorted from blood. The subset was: CD45RA+ positively selected. The source of these receptors is a man aged 30 to 39 in good health.

CDR3 bases: TGTGCCAGCAGCCGGACAGGGGGTGTTGCGGACACTGAAGCTTTCTTT. It encodes CASSRTGGVADTEAFF. This chain uses TRBV5-4 with TRBJ1-1, with 10 bases aligning to TRBD1. Germline CDR1 reads SGHNT; CDR2 reads YYREEE (reference sequence). Trimming took 4 bases from V and 3 from J; bases not matched to a gene: 9. This CDR3 comprises 16 residues.

On this clone itself: The sample contains more than one DNA sequence encoding this CDR3. The rearrangement links TRBV29-1 to TRBJ2-1; 10 bases fit TRBD2. With 3 bases clipped from V and 4 bases from J, the junction kept 3 bases outside the gene matches. From germline, CDR1 is SQVTM and CDR2 ANQGSEA. The CDR3 covers 14 residues. The CDR3 is CSVDLAGVYNEQFF. CDR3 in DNA: TGCAGCGTTGACCTAGCGGGAGTGTACAATGAGCAGTTCTTC.

Remarks on this clone: Other DNA sequences in the sample encode the same CDR3. This rearrangement joins TRBV11-2 to TRBJ2-3, with a tentative D call TRBD2 (6 bases). CDR3 length: 15 amino acids. Germline V CDR1 and CDR2: SGHAT, FQNNGV. With 0 bases removed from V and 4 bases from J, the gap between germline ends came to 11 bases. CDR3 residues: CASSLDRRRADTQYF. DNA of the CDR3: TGTGCCAGCAGCTTAGATCGTCGGAGGGCAGATACGCAGTATTTT.

The J gene is TRBJ1-1, the V gene TRBV7-3; D is possibly TRBD1 (6 bases). Trimming shortened V by 2 bases and J by 6 bases, and 13 bases separated the two germline ends. CDR3 length: 14 amino acids. Germline loops: CDR1 SGHTA, CDR2 FQGTGA. For the CDR3, the DNA is TGTGCCAGCAGCTTAGCGGGGGCGGCCGCTGAAGCTTTCTTT. Its translation is CASSLAGAAAEAFF.

The chain is built from TRBV6-5 and TRBJ2-5, with 11 bases matching TRBD2. CDR3 size: 15 residues. Germline V lookup: CDR1 MNHEY, CDR2 SVGAGI. The junction had 9 bases not matched to a gene; V was cut back by 8 bases and J by 4 bases. The CDR3 DNA reads TGTGCCAGCGGCAGCCTAGCGGGAGGCAGAGAGACCCAGTACTTC. It is translated as CASGSLAGGRETQYF.

V gene TRBV28 combines with J gene TRBJ2-7; D is perhaps TRBD2 (6 bases). Trimming took 5 bases from V and 7 from J, leaving 15 bases between them. From germline, CDR1 is MDHEN and CDR2 SYDVKM. The CDR3 loop spans 13 amino acids. In DNA, the CDR3 is TGTGCCAGCAGTCGGGACTCCCCGGGGGAGCAGTACTTC. Its translation: CASSRDSPGEQYF.

The genes are TRBV7-2 and TRBJ1-5; maybe TRBD1 (5 bases). Germline V gives CDR1 SGHTA, CDR2 FQGNSA. This CDR3 spans 15 amino acids. V was shortened by 2 bases and J by 0 bases, with 8 bases between the two germline ends. The DNA for the CDR3 is TGTGCCAGCAGCTTAAGGGGAGCTAGCAATCAGCCCCAGCATTTT. Amino acids: CASSLRGASNQPQHF. Complete variable domain (other parts from reference TRBV7-2 and TRBJ1-5): GAGVSQSPSNKVTEKGKDVELRCDPISGHTALYWYRQSLGQGLEFLIYFQGNSAPDKSGLPSDRFSAERTGGSVSTLTIQRTQQEDSAVYLCASSLRGASNQPQHFGDGTRLSIL.

The chain is built from TRBV5-1 and TRBJ2-1; 10 positions agree with TRBD2. The length of the CDR3 is 15 residues. J was trimmed by 8 bases and V by 4 bases; bases with no gene match: 9. Germline loops: CDR1 SGHRS, CDR2 YFSETQ. The CDR3 DNA sequence: TGCGCCAGCAGCCCCGCTAGCGGGAGTTTCGATGAGCAGTTCTTC. Translation: CASSPASGSFDEQFF.

This clone was observed a single time. The V gene is TRBV9, the J gene TRBJ2-2; the D is unclear. The V and J ends lost 0 bases and 8 bases respectively, with 14 bases between them. CDR3 length equals 15 residues. CDR1 and CDR2 (germline): SGDLS, YYNGEE. This chain's CDR3 is CASSVGVDGRGELFF. The CDR3 nucleotides are TGTGCCAGCAGCGTAGGGGTGGACGGTCGTGGGGAGCTGTTTTTT.

To note about this clone: The identical CDR3 is also encoded by other nucleotide sequences in the sample. The rearrangement uses TRBV5-1 and TRBJ1-1, with no clear D. CDR3 length: 13 residues. CDR1 and CDR2 from the germline V gene are SGHRS and YFSETQ. V was pared by 1 base and J by 1 base, with 5 bases between. CDR3 nucleotides: TGCGCCAGCAGCTTGCGGGGGAACACTGAAGCTTTCTTT. Protein sequence: CASSLRGNTEAFF.

This chain joins TRBV6-1 and TRBJ1-4, with D perhaps matching TRBD1 (5 bases). Trimming took 7 bases from V and 5 from J, leaving 11 bases between them. Germline lookup yields CDR1 MNHNS and CDR2 SASEGT. The CDR3 has 13 amino acids. CDR3 region: CASNVKGNEKLFF. CDR3 DNA sequence: TGTGCCAGCAATGTAAAGGGGAATGAAAAACTGTTTTTT.

The CDR3 nucleotides read TGTGCCAGCAGTCCCGGGACTAACTACAATGAGCAGTTCTTC. Amino acids: CASSPGTNYNEQFF. The gene calls are TRBV28 and TRBJ2-1; TRBD2 aligns across 7 bases. Germline V gene lookup returns CDR1 MDHEN and CDR2 SYDVKM. J gave up 3 bases and V 5 bases, and 4 bases lay outside the gene matches. The CDR3 loop spans 14 amino acids.

Concerning this clone itself: The sample holds other DNA sequences that translate to the same CDR3. V and J are TRBV5-6 and TRBJ2-3; D unresolved. CDR3 length: 14 residues. CDR1 and CDR2 from the germline V gene are SGHDT and YYEEEE. V lost 0 bases and J 0 bases, leaving 5 bases between the germline ends. The CDR3 DNA follows: TGTGCCAGCAGCTTGGGGCTTAGCACAGATACGCAGTATTTT. This encodes CASSLGLSTDTQYF.

This rearrangement joins TRBV7-2 to TRBJ1-6, with D uncertain. Per the germline V gene, CDR1 is SGHTA and CDR2 is FQGNSA. V was shortened by 5 bases and J by 8 bases, with 25 bases between the two germline ends. The CDR3 runs 18 residues. The CDR3 DNA is TGTGCCAGCAGCCCCACCCCTACAAGGCTGCACCCGGATTCACCCCTCCACTTT. It encodes CASSPTPTRLHPDSPLHF.

The CDR3: CASSLEGTSVYNEQFF. CDR3 nucleotides: TGTGCCAGCAGCTTAGAAGGGACTAGCGTTTACAATGAGCAGTTCTTC. The chain employs TRBV7-2 and TRBJ2-1; 10 bases line up with TRBD2. The CDR3 has 16 residues. The V gene end was trimmed by 1 base and the J gene end by 4 bases; junction bases not matched to a gene: 4. Germline-derived CDR1 and CDR2 are SGHTA and FQGNSA.

The chain joins TRBV4-2 to TRBJ2-1; D call uncertain. The germline gives CDR1 LGHNA, CDR2 YNFKEQ. The V gene lost 1 base and the J gene lost 0 bases, with 10 bases spanning the gap. CDR3 length: 16 amino acids. The CDR3, as DNA: TGTGCCAGCAGCCAAGCGTCATTGAGCTCCTACAATGAGCAGTTCTTC. Its protein is CASSQASLSSYNEQFF.

Of note for this clone: The same CDR3 arises from other DNA sequences in this sample as well. The V call is TRBV5-1, the J call TRBJ2-1; TRBD2 is a possible D gene (5 bases). This CDR3 has 13 residues. With 1 base removed from V and 5 bases from J, the gap between germline ends came to 7 bases. CDR1 is SGHRS and CDR2 is YFSETQ in the germline V gene. In DNA form, the CDR3 reads TGCGCCAGCAGCTTGCCGGGGAACAATGAGCAGTTCTTC. It is translated as CASSLPGNNEQFF.

The V and J genes are TRBV21-1 and TRBJ2-1; the table gives TRBD2 as D, unverified against the DNA. TRBV21-1 counts as a pseudogene. The CDR3 spans 17 residues. The CDR3 region is CARLKAEPRSSYNEQFF. For the CDR3, the DNA is TGTGCCAGATTAAAGGCGGAGCCCAGAAGCTCCTACAATGAGCAGTTCTTC.

This chain joins TRBV7-9 and TRBJ2-7; 9 nucleotides agree with TRBD1. The CDR3 is 16 amino acids. Germline CDR1 SEHNR, CDR2 FQNEAQ (reference sequence). V dropped 5 bases and J dropped 2; count of bases not matched to a gene: 10. As DNA, the CDR3 is TGTGCCAGCAGCCGGGGGTGGGGACAGGGCCCCTACGAGCAGTACTTC. Translation gives CASSRGWGQGPYEQYF.

The chain has TRBV30 and TRBJ1-5; D gene ambiguous. Germline lookup yields CDR1 GTSNPN and CDR2 SVGIG (reference sequence). The CDR3 totals 17 residues. V was pared by 3 bases and J by 2 bases, with 20 bases between. In DNA form, the CDR3 reads TGTGCCTGGAGCCACCCGAGGGTGGGTATGGGCAATCAGCCCCAGCATTTT. Translating it yields CAWSHPRVGMGNQPQHF.

The gene calls are TRBV18 and TRBJ2-3, with 9 bases fitting TRBD2. V shed 4 bases and J 2 bases; nucleotides not matched to a gene: 4. The CDR3 sequence is 15 residues long. Germline V gene lookup returns CDR1 KGHSH and CDR2 LQKENI. CDR3 sequence reads: CASSRASGITDTQYF. The CDR3 region has the DNA TGTGCCAGCTCACGAGCTAGCGGGATCACAGATACGCAGTATTTT.

The gene calls are TRBV5-1 and TRBJ2-5; the D gene is possibly TRBD2 (5 bases). V was clipped by 7 bases and J by 4 bases, with 14 bases between them. CDR3 size: 13 residues. CDR1 and CDR2 from the germline V gene are SGHRS and YFSETQ. CDR3 region: CASASGIAETQYF. The DNA of the CDR3 is TGCGCCAGCGCCTCGGGGATCGCAGAGACCCAGTACTTC.

In its sample, this clone was seen once. This sequence joins TRBV28 and TRBJ2-5; 7 bases align to TRBD2. The CDR3 has 14 amino acids. The V segment lost 3 bases and the J segment 5 bases; nucleotides outside the gene matches: 6. The germline V gene encodes CDR1 MDHEN and CDR2 SYDVKM. In nucleotides, the CDR3 is TGTGCCAGCAGTTTGGGCGGGAGTTTTGAGACCCAGTACTTC. It specifies CASSLGGSFETQYF.

This sequence joins TRBV6-1 and TRBJ2-1; TRBD2 aligns across 8 bases. The CDR3 spans 15 residues. CDR1 is MNHNS and CDR2 is SASEGT in the germline V gene. V shed 6 bases and J 4 bases; nucleotides not matched to a gene: 8. CDR3 loop: CASSLREGRYNEQFF. The CDR3 bases are TGTGCCAGCAGCCTTCGGGAGGGCCGTTACAATGAGCAGTTCTTC.

The CDR3 loop is CASRVHSGSVYNEQFF. In nucleotides, the CDR3 is TGCGCCAGCAGGGTTCATAGCGGGAGTGTCTACAATGAGCAGTTCTTC. The chain carries TRBV5-1 and TRBJ2-1, with 9 bases matching TRBD2. With V trimmed by 5 bases and J by 3 bases, 9 bases remained unmatched. CDR1 is SGHRS and CDR2 is YFSETQ in the germline V gene. CDR3 length: 16 amino acids. Full variable domain (outside the CDR3, taken from reference TRBV5-1 and TRBJ2-1): KAGVTQTPRYLIKTRGQQVTLSCSPISGHRSVSWYQQTPGQGLQFLFEYFSETQRNKGNFPGRFSGRQFSNSRSEMNVSTLELGDSALYLCASRVHSGSVYNEQFFGPGTRLTVL.

The chain's CDR3 is CASTRQGTSYEQYF. The DNA of the CDR3 is TGCGCCAGCACCCGACAGGGAACCTCCTACGAGCAGTACTTC. The chain links TRBV10-2 to TRBJ2-7; TRBD1 agrees at 7 bases. Germline V gives CDR1 WSHSY, CDR2 SAAADI. This CDR3 spans 14 amino acids. With V trimmed by 7 bases and J by 0 bases, 6 bases remained unmatched.

This sequence joins TRBV30 and TRBJ2-3, with 7 bases fitting TRBD1. The CDR3 contains 14 residues. Germline loops: CDR1 GTSNPN, CDR2 SVGIG (reference sequence). With 6 bases clipped from V and 1 base from J, the junction kept 7 bases outside the gene matches. CDR3 loop: CACKNRGRTDTQYF. The DNA for the CDR3 is TGTGCCTGTAAGAACAGGGGACGCACAGATACGCAGTATTTT.

The V call is TRBV7-2, the J call TRBJ1-1; unclear D gene. The V and J ends lost 5 bases and 7 bases respectively, with 5 bases between them. Germline V gene data show CDR1 as SGHTA and CDR2 as FQGNSA. The CDR3 is 10 amino acids. CDR3 amino acids: CASSPDEAFF. The CDR3 DNA is TGTGCCAGCAGCCCGGATGAAGCTTTCTTT.

This clone has more than one count but fewer than ten. The chain joins TRBV11-3 to TRBJ2-2; 7 nucleotides agree with TRBD1. V was pared by 2 bases and J by 4 bases, with 1 base of the junction left unmatched. The CDR3 sequence is 14 residues long. Germline CDR1 SGHNT, CDR2 YENEEA. This CDR3 is CASSLTGATGELFF. DNA of the CDR3: TGTGCCAGCAGCTTAACAGGGGCCACCGGGGAGCTGTTTTTT.

The rearrangement links TRBV4-1 to TRBJ1-2, with D maybe TRBD1 (5 bases). The CDR3 has 14 amino acids. Looked up from germline, CDR1 is MGHRA and CDR2 is YSYEKL. V shed 3 bases and J shed 8 bases, with 16 bases lying between them. The CDR3 is CASSHLIGGEGYTF. For the CDR3, the DNA is TGCGCCAGCAGCCATCTCATTGGGGGGGAAGGCTACACCTTC.

The chain's CDR3 is CASSAIWTGGYNEQFF. CDR3 sequence (DNA): TGTGCCAGCAGCGCGATATGGACAGGGGGCTACAATGAGCAGTTCTTC. This rearrangement joins TRBV9 to TRBJ2-1, with TRBD1 identical over 10 bases. V dropped 3 bases and J dropped 3; count of bases not matched to a gene: 6. CDR1 is SGDLS, CDR2 YYNGEE, per germline. The CDR3 is 16 amino acids. The variable domain in full, with the rest retrieved from reference TRBV9 and TRBJ2-1, is DSGVTQTPKHLITATGQRVTLRCSPRSGDLSVYWYQQSLDQGLQFLIQYYNGEERAKGNILERFSAQQFPDLHSELNLSSLELGDSALYFCASSAIWTGGYNEQFFGPGTRLTVL.